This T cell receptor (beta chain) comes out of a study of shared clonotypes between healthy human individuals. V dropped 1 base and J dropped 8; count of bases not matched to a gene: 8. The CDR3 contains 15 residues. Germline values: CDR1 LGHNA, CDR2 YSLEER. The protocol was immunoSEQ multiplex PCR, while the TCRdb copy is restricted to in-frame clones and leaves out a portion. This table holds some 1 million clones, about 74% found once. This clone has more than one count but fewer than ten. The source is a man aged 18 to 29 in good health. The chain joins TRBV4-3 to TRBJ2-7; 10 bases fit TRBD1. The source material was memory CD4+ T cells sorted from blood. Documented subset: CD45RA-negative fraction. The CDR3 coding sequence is TGCGCCAGCAGCCAAGTTCGGACAGGGGGATACAAGCAGTACTTC. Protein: CASSQVRTGGYKQYF.